This T cell receptor (beta chain) derives from a study of blood T cell repertoires in COVID-19. Profiled with immunoSEQ multiplex PCR; TCRdb holds only in-frame clones, not every one. This sample carries about 230,000 clones, approximately 85% of them seen once, and the ten largest clones take 4% to 6%. The germline V and J ends were trimmed by 4 bases and 3 bases, with 9 bases remaining between them. This CDR3 contains 13 residues. Germline V lookup: CDR1 MNHEY, CDR2 SVGAGI. The chain combines TRBV6-5 with TRBJ1-2; D remains ambiguous. This clonotype was obtained from a man aged 50-59 years with COVID-19, enrolled during active disease. Sequencing was done on a sample of peripheral blood. The CDR3: CASSSRGYYGYTF. As DNA, the CDR3 is TGTGCCAGCAGTTCCCGGGGATACTATGGCTACACCTTC.